This is a list of T cell receptor beta chains from one sample in a study of blood T cell repertoires in COVID-19. Clones were read by immunoSEQ multiplex PCR, and TCRdb kept only the in-frame ones, dropping some. The top ten clones hold over 15% of a sample with approximately 72,000 clones, less than 85% of them seen once. The specimen was peripheral blood. The receptors here all came from a woman of 80 years or more with acute or convalescent COVID-19. Both conserved end residues are part of each CDR3.

v_gene | CDR3aa
TRBV5-1 | CASSLGLNAEAFF
TRBV7-9 | CASSSPGRVGYTF
TRBV5-1 | CASSSQETQYF
TRBV11-3 | CASSIGQTPSTDTQYF
TRBV18 | CASSPPGRGRSYNEQFF
TRBV30 | CAWRQVTYEQYF
TRBV3-1/TRBV3-2 | CASSPAPGGSGANVLTF
TRBV24-1 | CATSRSSGSGADTQYF
TRBV18 | CASSPREVSARGAGGTEAFF
TRBV10-2 | CASSYTASRMNTEAFF
TRBV9 | CASSVATGAPDTQYF
TRBV3-1/TRBV3-2 | CATAGQGALGNTIYF
TRBV13 | CASSLPLTSGRGDEQFF
TRBV15 | CATSSVTGLGNTIYF
TRBV11-3 | CASSQGVRGLFF
TRBV7-9 | CASSPGTGALNYGYTF
TRBV6-1 | CASSERGGRFRNSPLHF
TRBV9 | CASSLSRSTDTQYF
TRBV10-2 | CASSVPGQGIDGYTF
TRBV7-8 | CASSLAQRRGTEAFF
TRBV19 | CASSFTGIADTQYF
TRBV7-3 | CASSLSLRRELSGANEQFF
TRBV24-1 | CATSDIGTGKQETQYF
TRBV19 | CASRNPRDRGHGELFF
TRBV12-3/TRBV12-4 | CASIVQGRTEAFF
TRBV14 | CASSQDAVAETYEQYF
TRBV27 | CASRPRGGSNYGYTF
TRBV3-1/TRBV3-2 | CASSQDLGTSGMEQYF
TRBV5-4 | CASSTYSKDTQYF
TRBV5-1 | CASSLDRGLNGYTF
TRBV19 | CASSLGEDQPQHF
TRBV9 | CASSLSGVLAGGRNNEQFF
TRBV13 | CASSFRQGFIGNQPQHF
TRBV2 | CASSENLGAKLFF
TRBV11-2 | CASSPGLAGGSYNEQFF
TRBV14 | CASSQGGTRLNEQFF
TRBV3-1/TRBV3-2 | CASSQADYYEQYF
TRBV27 | CASRSGQGGYSGNTIYF
TRBV11-2 | CASSFRNTGELFF
TRBV6-5 | CASRREGGGYTF
TRBV5-1 | CASSLTQGKDSPLHF
TRBV9 | CASSVTSGPYEQYF
TRBV27 | CASSLGGQRTEAFF